This is a list of T cell receptor beta chains from one sample in a study of blood T cell repertoires in COVID-19. Repertoires were generated with immunoSEQ multiplex PCR, while TCRdb's copy carries only in-frame clones and drops some. The sample lists 300,000 to 350,000 clones, approximately 90% occurring once. Material: peripheral blood. The receptors here all came from a man aged 30 to 45 with COVID-19, enrolled during active disease. The CDR3 runs from the conserved cysteine through the conserved F or W. The D gene is left open where the match is weak. Size is omitted from some rows. Given values are once, few, many or a class for expanded clones.

D gene	V gene	clone size	J gene	CDR3 DNA	CDR3 protein
TRBD2	TRBV28	-	TRBJ2-7	TGTGCCAGCAGTTTAAGGGGGACTAGATCTTACGAGCAGTACTTC	CASSLRGTRSYEQYF
TRBD1	TRBV30	-	TRBJ1-2	TGTGCCTGGAGCACCGGGACAGATCTAAACTATGGCTACACCTTC	CAWSTGTDLNYGYTF
-	TRBV7-3	-	TRBJ1-6	TGTGCCAGCAGCCCCATGGGGGGGCAAAATTCACCCCTCCACTTT	CASSPMGGQNSPLHF
-	TRBV19	-	TRBJ2-6	TGTGCCAGTAGTCTAGACAGCTCTGGGGCCAACGTCCTGACTTTC	CASSLDSSGANVLTF
-	TRBV5-1	once	TRBJ2-5	TGCGCCAGCAGCTTGCTGACCAGGGAACAAGAGACCCAGTACTTC	CASSLLTREQETQYF
TRBD1	TRBV6-5	-	TRBJ1-2	TGTGCCACCGACCGGGGACAGGGAAATGGCTACACCTTC	CATDRGQGNGYTF
-	TRBV7-2	once	TRBJ1-2	TGTGCCAGCAGCTTAGATGGGGGGATGAGTGGAGGCTACACCTTC	CASSLDGGMSGGYTF
-	TRBV5-4	-	TRBJ1-1	TGTGCCAGCAGATTGCTAGGGGGCACTGAAGCTTTCTTT	CASRLLGGTEAFF
TRBD2	TRBV19	-	TRBJ2-2	TGTGCCAGTAGTATATTAGCGGGGGGATCGAACACCGGGGAGCTGTTTTTT	CASSILAGGSNTGELFF
-	TRBV3-1/TRBV3-2	-	TRBJ1-2	TGTGCCAGCAGCCAAGACACCAGGGTGCAGGTTGGCTACACCTTC	CASSQDTRVQVGYTF
TRBD1	TRBV5-4	-	TRBJ2-7	TGTGCCAGCAGCCCGGGACAGGGCTCCTACGAGCAGTACTTC	CASSPGQGSYEQYF
-	TRBV20-1	-	TRBJ2-1	TGCAGTGCTAGTACCGACTATGAGCAGTTCTTC	CSASTDYEQFF
TRBD2	TRBV7-2	-	TRBJ2-7	TGTGCCAGCAGCTTCCTAGCGGGAGAGGTCTACGAGCAGTACTTC	CASSFLAGEVYEQYF
-	TRBV27	few	TRBJ2-1	TGTGCCAGCAGTTTGACTCCCCCCCACGAGGAATACAATGAGCAGTTCTTC	CASSLTPPHEEYNEQFF
TRBD1	TRBV18	-	TRBJ2-5	TGTGCCAGCTCACCTTCGCAGGACAGGGTTGAGACCCAGTACTTC	CASSPSQDRVETQYF
-	TRBV30	-	TRBJ1-1	TGTGCCTGGGGTCCATGGGGAGGGGCAGGCACTGAGGCTTTCTTT	CAWGPWGGAGTEAFF
TRBD1	TRBV6-5	-	TRBJ2-3	TGTGCCAGCAGCGCCTGGACAGGGGCGTCTGATACGCAGTATTTT	CASSAWTGASDTQYF
TRBD1	TRBV10-3	-	TRBJ1-2	TGTGCCATCGCGTTTACGGACAGGGAGTATGGCTACACCTTC	CAIAFTDREYGYTF
-	TRBV24-1	-	TRBJ2-5	TGTGCCACCAGTGTTGACGGAGGGGTCCAGTACTTC	CATSVDGGVQYF
-	TRBV10-3	-	TRBJ2-1	TGTGCCATCAGTGAGTCTAGCGGTCCTTACAATGAGCAGTTCTTC	CAISESSGPYNEQFF
TRBD2	TRBV7-8	-	TRBJ2-7	TGTGCCAGCAGCCCGGGGGGGCGGGGATTCTACTTC	CASSPGGRGFYF
TRBD2	TRBV4-2	-	TRBJ2-7	TGTGCCAGCAGCCAAGGGCCTAGCGGGAGAACCGGCGAGCAGTACTTC	CASSQGPSGRTGEQYF
TRBD1	TRBV5-6	-	TRBJ2-1	TGTGCCAGCAGCTTGGAAGGACAGGGAGATGAGCAGTTCTTC	CASSLEGQGDEQFF
TRBD2	TRBV27	few	TRBJ2-7	TGTGCCAGTACCCCTTCCGGGACTAGCGGGAGATACGAGCAGTACTTC	CASTPSGTSGRYEQYF
-	TRBV7-2	-	TRBJ2-7	TGTGCCAGCAGCTTAGAAGGTTCGGGTTGGGCCTACGAGCAGTACTTC	CASSLEGSGWAYEQYF
TRBD1	TRBV5-1	-	TRBJ2-5	TGCGCCAGCAGCTCCCGGGACAGGACAGAGACCCAGTACTTC	CASSSRDRTETQYF
-	TRBV4-3	-	TRBJ2-2	TGCGCCAGCAGCCAAGATCCAACGACAGGGAACACCGGGGAGCTGTTTTTT	CASSQDPTTGNTGELFF
TRBD1	TRBV19	once	TRBJ1-2	TGTGCCAGTAGTCGTGCGGGACAGGGGTTCTATGGCTACACCTTC	CASSRAGQGFYGYTF
-	TRBV24-1	-	TRBJ1-4	TGTGCCACCAGTGTGGGGGCTGCAACTAATGAAAAACTGTTTTTT	CATSVGAATNEKLFF